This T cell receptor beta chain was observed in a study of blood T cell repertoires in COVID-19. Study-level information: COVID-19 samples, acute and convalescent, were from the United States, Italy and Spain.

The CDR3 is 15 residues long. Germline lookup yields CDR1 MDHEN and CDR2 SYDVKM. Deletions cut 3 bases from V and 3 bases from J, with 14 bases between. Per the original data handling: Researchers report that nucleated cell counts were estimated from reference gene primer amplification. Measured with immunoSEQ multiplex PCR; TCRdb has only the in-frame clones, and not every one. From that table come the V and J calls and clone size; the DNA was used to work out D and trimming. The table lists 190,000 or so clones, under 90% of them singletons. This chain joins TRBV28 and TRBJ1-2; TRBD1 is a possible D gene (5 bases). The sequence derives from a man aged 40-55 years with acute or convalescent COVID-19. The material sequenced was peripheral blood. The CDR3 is CASSLGIGDYYGYTF. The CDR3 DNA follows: TGTGCCAGCAGTTTGGGGATAGGGGACTACTATGGCTACACCTTC.